This is a list of T cell receptor beta chains from one sample in a study of cytomegalovirus exposure and HLA in healthy donors. Assay used: immunoSEQ multiplex PCR; TCRdb lists only in-frame clones, some missing. This sample yields about 31,000 clones, of which approximately 87% are seen a single time; about 2.5% belongs to the top ten. Sequences were obtained from PBMCs. The origin of the receptors is a boy between 5 and 17 years old in good health and CMV-seronegative. The CDR3 runs from the conserved cysteine through the conserved F or W. A D gene is named only where the DNA matches it firmly. Some rows have no size entry. The others give once, few or many, or a class for an expanded clone.

cdr3_nt: TGTGCCAGCATGCTCTGGGACAAGGCCTACGAGCAGTACTTC; cdr3_aa: CASMLWDKAYEQYF; j_call: TRBJ2-7; clone_size: .; v_call: TRBV2; d_call: .
cdr3_nt: TGTGCCAGCAGTTTAGGACCGGGACTAGCGGCCAACGAGCAGTACTTC; cdr3_aa: CASSLGPGLAANEQYF; j_call: TRBJ2-7; clone_size: .; v_call: TRBV27; d_call: TRBD2
cdr3_nt: TGTGCCAGCAGTTTAGGACTCGGAACCTACGAGCAGTACTTC; cdr3_aa: CASSLGLGTYEQYF; j_call: TRBJ2-7; clone_size: .; v_call: TRBV28; d_call: .
cdr3_nt: TGTGCCAGCAGTGAAGCTATAGGGACTTCGGGTGAGCAGTTCTTC; cdr3_aa: CASSEAIGTSGEQFF; j_call: TRBJ2-1; clone_size: .; v_call: TRBV6-1; d_call: .
cdr3_nt: TGTGCCAGCAGCAAGACCGGGACAGCGTACAATGAGCAGTTCTTC; cdr3_aa: CASSKTGTAYNEQFF; j_call: TRBJ2-1; clone_size: .; v_call: TRBV6-5; d_call: TRBD1
cdr3_nt: TGTGCCAGCAGGTATGAAGGAGGAAATGGCTACACCTTC; cdr3_aa: CASRYEGGNGYTF; j_call: TRBJ1-2; clone_size: .; v_call: TRBV6-6; d_call: .
cdr3_nt: TGCGCCAGCAGCCAAGGCGCCGGGATGGGAAACGGTAAATTCCTTTCCTACAATGAGCAGTTCTTC; cdr3_aa: CASSQGAGMGNGKFLSYNEQFF; j_call: TRBJ2-1; clone_size: .; v_call: TRBV4-1; d_call: .
cdr3_nt: TGTGCCAGCAGATTAGCAAGCACTGGAAACACCATATATTTT; cdr3_aa: CASRLASTGNTIYF; j_call: TRBJ1-3; clone_size: few; v_call: TRBV2; d_call: .
cdr3_nt: TGCGCCAGCAGCTTGAACAGGACAGGGGTGAAAAGGTGGGGAGACACCTTC; cdr3_aa: CASSLNRTGVKRWGDTF; j_call: TRBJ1-2; clone_size: once; v_call: TRBV5-1; d_call: TRBD1
cdr3_nt: TGTGCCAGCAGCGATCGGATTAGCCTCCAAGAGACCCAGTACTTC; cdr3_aa: CASSDRISLQETQYF; j_call: TRBJ2-5; clone_size: few; v_call: TRBV5-4; d_call: .
cdr3_nt: TGTGCCAGCACGAAGGGGACAGTTAGCAATCAGCCCCAGCATTTT; cdr3_aa: CASTKGTVSNQPQHF; j_call: TRBJ1-5; clone_size: .; v_call: TRBV28; d_call: TRBD1
cdr3_nt: TGTGCCAGCAGCTTAGGGGCTAGCGGCTACTCCTACGAGCAGTACTTC; cdr3_aa: CASSLGASGYSYEQYF; j_call: TRBJ2-7; clone_size: .; v_call: TRBV7-8; d_call: TRBD2
cdr3_nt: TGTGCCACGGGGGGCTCCTACGAGCAGTACTTC; cdr3_aa: CATGGSYEQYF; j_call: TRBJ2-7; clone_size: .; v_call: TRBV4-2; d_call: TRBD2
cdr3_nt: TGTGCCAGCTCACCACCCTCGCAGGGGTGGCCCGCCGGGGAGCTGTTTTTT; cdr3_aa: CASSPPSQGWPAGELFF; j_call: TRBJ2-2; clone_size: .; v_call: TRBV18; d_call: .
cdr3_nt: TGTGCCAGCAGTGAACAGGGCTTGACTAATGAAAAACTGTTTTTT; cdr3_aa: CASSEQGLTNEKLFF; j_call: TRBJ1-4; clone_size: .; v_call: TRBV2; d_call: .
cdr3_nt: TGTGCCAGCAGTCCACGGGGTGACCCTATGGTGAGCTACACCTTC; cdr3_aa: CASSPRGDPMVSYTF; j_call: TRBJ1-2; clone_size: .; v_call: TRBV28; d_call: .
cdr3_nt: TGCGCCAGCAGCCCCAGAATAACTAGACTAGCGGGGGGTGATGGTGAGCAGTTCTTC; cdr3_aa: CASSPRITRLAGGDGEQFF; j_call: TRBJ2-1; clone_size: .; v_call: TRBV5-1; d_call: TRBD2
cdr3_nt: TGTGCCAGCATAGGGTGGCAGGGGGTTTACAATGAGCAGTTCTTC; cdr3_aa: CASIGWQGVYNEQFF; j_call: TRBJ2-1; clone_size: .; v_call: TRBV2; d_call: TRBD1
cdr3_nt: TGCGCCAGCAGCCAAGATCAGGCAAACTCCTATAATTCACCCCTCCACTTT; cdr3_aa: CASSQDQANSYNSPLHF; j_call: TRBJ1-6; clone_size: .; v_call: TRBV4-3; d_call: .
cdr3_nt: TGTGCCAGCAGTGGGGGCCAGGGAACAGATACGCAGTATTTT; cdr3_aa: CASSGGQGTDTQYF; j_call: TRBJ2-3; clone_size: .; v_call: TRBV2; d_call: .
cdr3_nt: TGCGCCAGCAGCCAAGTAGCGGGGGATAGCACAGATACGCAGTATTTT; cdr3_aa: CASSQVAGDSTDTQYF; j_call: TRBJ2-3; clone_size: .; v_call: TRBV4-1; d_call: TRBD2
cdr3_nt: TGTGCCAGCAGCTTAACGACTAGCGGGGGGGCAGAGACCCAGTACTTC; cdr3_aa: CASSLTTSGGAETQYF; j_call: TRBJ2-5; clone_size: .; v_call: TRBV7-3; d_call: TRBD2
cdr3_nt: TGTGCCAGCACCCGGACTAGCCGAGAGACCCAGTACTTC; cdr3_aa: CASTRTSRETQYF; j_call: TRBJ2-5; clone_size: .; v_call: TRBV6-5; d_call: TRBD2
cdr3_nt: TGTGCCACCAGCAGAGTGGGGACAGGGGGAGGTAATGAGCAGTTCTTC; cdr3_aa: CATSRVGTGGGNEQFF; j_call: TRBJ2-1; clone_size: once; v_call: TRBV15; d_call: TRBD1
cdr3_nt: TGTGCCAGCAGCTTTGAGGGCAGACCTAGCACAGATACGCAGTATTTT; cdr3_aa: CASSFEGRPSTDTQYF; j_call: TRBJ2-3; clone_size: once; v_call: TRBV5-4; d_call: .
cdr3_nt: TGTGCCAGCAGCGTCTTACAGTCTAGCACAGATACGCAGTATTTT; cdr3_aa: CASSVLQSSTDTQYF; j_call: TRBJ2-3; clone_size: .; v_call: TRBV9; d_call: .
cdr3_nt: TGTGCCAGCAGCCCCCTCCGTACGGCTGAAGCTTTCTTT; cdr3_aa: CASSPLRTAEAFF; j_call: TRBJ1-1; clone_size: .; v_call: TRBV25-1; d_call: .
cdr3_nt: TGTGCCAGCAGTGATGGGGCTCGGGCAACTAATGAAAAACTGTTTTTT; cdr3_aa: CASSDGARATNEKLFF; j_call: TRBJ1-4; clone_size: few; v_call: TRBV6-1; d_call: .